A selection of T cell receptor beta chains follows, all from one sample in a study of blood T cells in healthy people across ages. A single record per CDR3 protein comes from TCRdb applying MiXCR to the 5' RACE reads. Of around 1.1 million distinct CDR3 sequences listed, around two fifths were seen once; the top ten hold around 14%. Source material: blood. These receptors all stem from a man younger than 35 in good health. The CDR3 runs from the conserved cysteine through the conserved F or W. A D gene is named only where the DNA matches it firmly. Clone sizes are given selectively: once, few, many, or a class where the clone is expanded.

D,J,size,V,CDR3,DNA
NA,TRBJ2-7,once,TRBV11-1,CASSLGRTGYNEQYF,TGTGCCAGCAGCTTAGGTCGGACTGGCTACAATGAGCAGTACTTC
NA,TRBJ2-1,NA,TRBV20-1,CSASALVEKGQFF,TGCAGTGCTAGTGCCCTGGTGGAAAAGGGACAGTTCTTC
NA,TRBJ1-2,NA,TRBV7-6,CASTIRYQGKGYGYTF,TGTGCCAGCACCATACGATACCAGGGAAAGGGCTATGGCTACACCTTC
NA,TRBJ1-5,few,TRBV18,CASSREHNQPQHF,TGTGCCAGCTCACGCGAGCATAATCAGCCCCAGCATTTT
NA,TRBJ1-5,NA,TRBV20-1,CSADNNRANQPQHF,TGCAGTGCTGACAATAACAGGGCGAATCAGCCCCAGCATTTT
NA,TRBJ2-1,NA,TRBV2,CASSGTEGVNEQFF,TGTGCCAGCAGTGGGACAGAGGGTGTCAATGAGCAGTTCTTC
NA,TRBJ1-3,few,TRBV4-3,CASSQDRQGTGNTIYF,TGCGCCAGCAGCCAAGATCGGCAGGGGACTGGAAACACCATATATTTT
NA,TRBJ1-2,few,TRBV11-2,CASSSPREGGYGYTF,TGTGCCAGCAGCTCCCCAAGGGAGGGGGGCTATGGCTACACCTTC
NA,TRBJ2-1,few,TRBV20-1,CSAIFPGGADIYNEQFF,TGCAGTGCTATTTTCCCCGGAGGGGCCGATATCTACAATGAGCAGTTCTTC
NA,TRBJ1-2,NA,TRBV5-1,CASNKETGVVFGCTF,TGCGCCAGCAACAAAGAGACAGGCGTAGTATTTGGCTGCACCTTC
NA,TRBJ2-5,NA,TRBV20-1,CSASKGGIRETQYF,TGCAGCGCTAGTAAGGGGGGGATTAGGGAGACCCAGTACTTC
NA,TRBJ2-5,NA,TRBV7-9,CASSSAIVRETQYF,TGTGCCAGCAGCTCCGCCATAGTCCGGGAGACCCAGTACTTC
TRBD2,TRBJ2-3,NA,TRBV5-1,CASSRGGAGTDTQYF,TGCGCCAGCAGTCGGGGGGGGGCAGGAACAGATACGCAGTATTTT
NA,TRBJ1-5,NA,TRBV5-1,CASSLGGWDPNQPQHF,TGCGCCAGCAGCTTGGGAGGTTGGGACCCTAATCAGCCCCAGCATTTT
NA,TRBJ2-5,NA,TRBV20-1,CSARMGKGETQYF,TGCAGTGCTAGAATGGGAAAGGGAGAGACCCAGTACTTC
TRBD2,TRBJ2-1,few,TRBV20-1,CSAATSGRNEQFF,TGCAGTGCCGCCACTAGCGGTCGGAATGAGCAGTTCTTC
TRBD2,TRBJ2-7,NA,TRBV10-3,CAIKELAESYEQYF,TGTGCCATCAAAGAACTAGCGGAGTCCTACGAGCAGTACTTC
NA,TRBJ2-5,few,TRBV7-2,CASSRLSYSAQETQYF,TGTGCCAGCAGCCGACTCAGTTATTCCGCCCAAGAGACCCAGTACTTC
NA,TRBJ1-2,NA,TRBV7-3,CASSLTDRSGYTF,TGTGCCAGCAGCTTAACAGATCGGTCTGGCTACACCTTC
NA,TRBJ2-2,NA,TRBV11-2,CASSFDRLAGELFF,TGTGCCAGCAGCTTTGACAGGCTCGCCGGGGAGCTGTTTTTT
NA,TRBJ2-1,many,TRBV4-3,CASSPTVNPRNNEQFF,TGCGCCAGCAGCCCTACTGTGAATCCCAGGAACAATGAGCAGTTCTTC
NA,TRBJ1-2,NA,TRBV12-3/TRBV12-4,CASSRMDPVANYGYTF,TGTGCCAGCAGCCGGATGGACCCAGTCGCTAACTATGGCTACACCTTC
TRBD1,TRBJ1-6,NA,TRBV2,CASTPRQGYNSPLHF,TGTGCCAGCACGCCACGACAGGGCTATAATTCACCCCTCCACTTT
NA,TRBJ2-3,few,TRBV7-2,CASSSFYGTDTQYF,TGTGCCAGCAGCTCGTTTTATGGAACAGATACGCAGTATTTT
NA,TRBJ2-7,NA,TRBV7-2,CASSQSAAYEQYF,TGTGCCAGCAGCCAGAGCGCGGCTTACGAGCAGTACTTC
TRBD1,TRBJ1-2,NA,TRBV5-5,CASSLSGQGFFNYGYTF,TGTGCCAGCAGCTTGTCCGGACAGGGCTTTTTTAACTATGGCTACACCTTC
NA,TRBJ2-1,few,TRBV27,CASSRTPTRNNEQFF,TGTGCCAGCAGTCGGACTCCAACAAGGAACAATGAGCAGTTCTTC
NA,TRBJ1-5,few,TRBV24-1,CATSDSDSQDSNQPQHF,TGTGCCACCAGTGACTCGGACAGCCAAGATAGCAATCAGCCCCAGCATTTT
NA,TRBJ2-1,NA,TRBV21-1,CASSKIDRTTTGGDNEQFF,TGTGCCAGCAGCAAAATCGACCGAACGACGACGGGAGGGGACAATGAGCAGTTCTTC
NA,TRBJ1-1,NA,TRBV20-1,CSAASVHVNTEAFF,TGCAGTGCTGCAAGTGTACATGTGAACACTGAAGCTTTCTTT
TRBD1,TRBJ2-3,many,TRBV11-2,CASSRQGGGRDTQYF,TGTGCCAGCAGCCGCCAAGGGGGCGGTAGAGATACGCAGTATTTT
TRBD2,TRBJ2-3,NA,TRBV6-2/TRBV6-3,CASSQSAGARFTGTQYF,TGTGCCAGCAGCCAATCAGCGGGGGCCCGTTTCACAGGTACGCAGTATTTT
TRBD1,TRBJ1-2,many,TRBV4-1,CASSQAGGANYGYTF,TGCGCCAGCAGCCAAGCAGGGGGAGCTAACTATGGCTACACCTTC
NA,TRBJ2-2,NA,TRBV7-9,CASSHRDFLTGELFF,TGTGCCAGCAGCCATCGGGACTTTCTCACCGGGGAGCTGTTTTTT
TRBD1,TRBJ2-7,NA,TRBV20-1,CSARGTGAFYEQYF,TGCAGTGCTAGGGGGACAGGGGCGTTCTACGAGCAGTACTTC
NA,TRBJ1-2,NA,TRBV9,CASSVGEGSSGYTF,TGTGCCAGCAGCGTAGGGGAGGGATCCTCTGGCTACACCTTC
NA,TRBJ2-1,NA,TRBV6-5,CAIRALEEQFF,TGTGCCATCAGGGCTCTCGAAGAGCAGTTCTTC
NA,TRBJ2-3,NA,TRBV5-1,CASSLAPLERQYF,TGCGCCAGCAGCTTGGCCCCCTTGGAGCGGCAGTATTTT
TRBD1,TRBJ2-7,NA,TRBV2,CASSEDGTGYEQYF,TGTGCCAGCAGTGAAGACGGGACAGGCTACGAGCAGTACTTC
TRBD1,TRBJ2-5,once,TRBV25-1,CASGTGGFGAETQYF,TGTGCCAGTGGGACAGGGGGATTTGGGGCAGAGACCCAGTACTTC
NA,TRBJ1-3,few,TRBV11-2,CASSLVGGSGNTIYF,TGTGCCAGCAGCTTAGTCGGGGGGTCCGGAAACACCATATATTTT
NA,TRBJ1-4,few,TRBV7-9,CASSLGIMTAGEDSEKLFF,TGTGCCAGCAGCTTAGGTATAATGACAGCTGGCGAAGATAGCGAAAAACTGTTTTTT
NA,TRBJ1-4,NA,TRBV12-5,CASGSRDGEKLFF,TGTGCTAGTGGTTCTCGGGACGGTGAAAAACTGTTTTTT
TRBD1,TRBJ1-1,few,TRBV6-5,CASNQAGQGNTEAFF,TGTGCCAGCAACCAAGCCGGACAGGGAAACACTGAAGCTTTCTTT
TRBD1,TRBJ1-5,NA,TRBV12-3/TRBV12-4,CASSRTGDHSNQPHHF,TGTGCCAGCAGTCGGACAGGGGACCATAGCAATCAGCCCCATCATTTT
NA,TRBJ1-4,many,TRBV20-1,CSASHREVLFSNEKLFF,TGCAGTGCTAGTCACAGGGAGGTTCTCTTCTCTAATGAAAAACTGTTTTTT